This T cell receptor beta chain was captured in a study of blood T cells in healthy people across ages. Study-wide results and caveats: Naive and antigen-experienced cells could not be conclusively compared, given unsorted PBMCs.

Turning to this clonotype: Its matching antigen is unknown.

The germline V gene encodes CDR1 LNHNV and CDR2 YYDKDF (reference sequence). The CDR3 is 17 amino acids. Trimming took 0 bases from V and 0 from J, leaving 9 bases between them. The second PCR ran about 6 to 12 cycles with a sample-barcoded 5' primer and J-beta primers. TCRdb recomputed calls from the 5' RACE reads with MiXCR, one row per CDR3 protein. The data hold fewer than 700,000 distinct CDR3 sequences, with around 41% observed a single time. The V and J genes are TRBV15 and TRBJ2-6; D remains ambiguous. This TCR was recovered from a man at least 80 years old in good health. Sequencing was performed on blood. The CDR3 bases are TGTGCCACCAGCAGAGATCTCAGTTTCTCTGGGGCCAACGTCCTGACTTTC. This codes for CATSRDLSFSGANVLTF. Complete variable domain (other parts from reference TRBV15 and TRBJ2-6): DAMVIQNPRYQVTQFGKPVTLSCSQTLNHNVMYWYQQKSSQAPKLLFHYYDKDFNNEADTPDNFQSRRPNTSFCFLDIRSPGLGDTAMYLCATSRDLSFSGANVLTFGAGSRLTVL.